These T cell receptor beta chains were read from a single sample in a study of T cells in Graves' hyperthyroidism and ophthalmopathy. TCRdb re-called the multiplex PCR reads with MiXCR, one entry per CDR3 protein. Among over 300,000 distinct CDR3 sequences, about 15% were seen once, and the ten largest hold roughly 9.6%. The sequencing sample was made of blood. These receptor sequences come from a woman aged 55 to 70 with Graves' hyperthyroidism. Each CDR3 is given with its conserved first and last residue. Fields, in order: V gene, D gene, clone size, J gene, CDR3 protein, CDR3 DNA. D genes are given only for firm matches. Rows give clone size only sometimes, using once, few, many, or a class for an expanded clone.

TRBV19	-	few	TRBJ2-3	CASHTQGSGTDTQYF	TGTGCCAGCCATACCCAGGGAAGTGGCACAGATACGCAGTATTTT
TRBV11-2	TRBD1	many	TRBJ1-2	CASSLNRDRGRGYTF	TGTGCCAGCAGCTTAAACCGGGACAGGGGCAGGGGCTACACCTTC
TRBV13	-	many	TRBJ1-2	CASSSDRIPGYTF	TGTGCCAGCAGCTCTGACCGGATCCCTGGCTACACCTTC
TRBV6-2/TRBV6-3	TRBD1	-	TRBJ2-5	CASSQGQGVRETQYF	TGTGCCAGCAGTCAAGGACAGGGTGTAAGGGAGACCCAGTACTTC
TRBV30	TRBD2	many	TRBJ2-1	CAWNRLAAEGEQFF	TGTGCCTGGAATAGGCTAGCGGCAGAGGGTGAGCAGTTCTTC
TRBV5-5	TRBD2	-	TRBJ2-2	CASRWGLAENTGELFF	TGTGCCAGCAGGTGGGGACTAGCGGAGAACACCGGGGAGCTGTTTTTT
TRBV7-2	TRBD2	many	TRBJ2-7	CASSTSGISYEQYF	TGTGCCAGCAGCACTAGCGGGATATCCTACGAGCAGTACTTC
TRBV4-1	-	-	TRBJ1-3	CASSQLGGTHTIYF	TGCGCCAGCAGCCAATTGGGAGGGACCCACACCATATATTTT
TRBV11-1	-	many	TRBJ1-1	CASTAQGLNTEAFF	TGTGCCAGCACGGCGCAGGGCCTGAACACTGAAGCTTTCTTT
TRBV20-1	-	once	TRBJ2-5	CSAPTRTGRAQYF	TGCAGTGCCCCGACTCGGACAGGGAGGGCCCAGTACTTC
TRBV28	-	many	TRBJ2-1	CASSLGQGRRNEQFF	TGTGCCAGCAGTTTGGGGCAGGGGAGGCGCAATGAGCAGTTCTTC
TRBV28	-	many	TRBJ2-7	CASSTGGKQPYEQYF	TGTGCCAGCAGCACCGGCGGAAAGCAGCCCTACGAGCAGTACTTC
TRBV20-1	-	many	TRBJ2-5	CSASNSGGAQETQYF	TGCAGTGCGTCTAATAGCGGAGGGGCGCAAGAGACCCAGTACTTC
TRBV12-3/TRBV12-4	-	many	TRBJ2-5	CASRRGYVETQYF	TGTGCCAGCCGCCGCGGGTACGTTGAGACCCAGTACTTC
TRBV12-3/TRBV12-4	-	many	TRBJ2-1	CASSLAGTVEQFF	TGTGCCAGCAGTTTAGCCGGGACCGTTGAGCAGTTCTTC
TRBV11-2	-	many	TRBJ2-4	CASSSSAAKNIQYF	TGTGCCAGCAGCTCTAGCGCGGCCAAAAACATTCAGTACTTC
TRBV29-1	-	many	TRBJ1-5	CSVRAGLNQPQHF	TGCAGCGTTCGGGCAGGTCTCAATCAGCCCCAGCATTTT
TRBV4-2	-	many	TRBJ2-3	CASSLQPSSDTQYF	TGTGCCAGCAGCCTCCAACCGTCTTCAGATACGCAGTATTTT
TRBV6-1	-	many	TRBJ1-1	CASSGTAMNTEAFF	TGTGCCAGCAGTGGAACAGCCATGAACACTGAAGCTTTCTTT
TRBV5-1	-	many	TRBJ2-5	CASSPQGGETQYF	TGCGCCAGCAGCCCACAGGGTGGAGAGACCCAGTACTTC
TRBV28	TRBD1	many	TRBJ1-3	CASRTTGVGNTIYF	TGTGCCAGCAGGACAACAGGGGTTGGAAACACCATATATTTT
TRBV20-1	TRBD2	-	TRBJ2-5	CSAPIPSGTQGTQYF	TGCAGTGCCCCAATCCCTAGCGGGACCCAAGGGACCCAGTACTTC
TRBV13	TRBD1	many	TRBJ2-2	CASSSRQGPYGELFF	TGTGCCAGCAGCAGCAGACAGGGCCCGTATGGGGAGCTGTTTTTT
TRBV6-1	TRBD1	-	TRBJ2-7	CASSRDREQYF	TGTGCCAGCAGCCGGGACAGAGAGCAGTACTTC
TRBV11-1	TRBD1	-	TRBJ1-2	CASSGSGQGVNGYTF	TGTGCCAGCAGTGGATCCGGACAGGGAGTAAATGGCTACACCTTC
TRBV2	-	many	TRBJ2-3	CASSEVSGSISTDTQYF	TGTGCCAGCAGTGAGGTTTCGGGGTCAATTAGCACAGATACGCAGTATTTT
TRBV11-2	TRBD2	-	TRBJ2-1	CASSLGASGRASNEQFF	TGTGCCAGCAGCTTGGGGGCTAGCGGGAGGGCGTCGAATGAGCAGTTCTTC
TRBV5-1	-	many	TRBJ2-2	CASSLGGSGGELFF	TGCGCCAGCAGCTTGGGCGGCTCGGGCGGGGAGCTGTTTTTT
TRBV27	-	many	TRBJ2-1	CASSQKSVRSYNEQFF	TGTGCCAGCAGCCAGAAAAGCGTTCGCTCCTACAATGAGCAGTTCTTC
TRBV18	TRBD1	-	TRBJ2-7	CASSPRTGDSYEQYF	TGTGCCAGCTCACCAAGGACAGGGGATTCCTACGAGCAGTACTTC
TRBV15	-	few	TRBJ2-1	CATSSGWNEQFF	TGTGCCACCAGCAGCGGGTGGAATGAGCAGTTCTTC
TRBV2	-	many	TRBJ2-2	CASSWDLGELFF	TGTGCCAGTAGCTGGGACCTTGGGGAGCTGTTTTTT
TRBV6-2/TRBV6-3	TRBD2	few	TRBJ2-5	CASRLAGTQETQYF	TGTGCCAGCAGGCTAGCGGGGACTCAAGAGACCCAGTACTTC
TRBV18	TRBD1	few	TRBJ1-2	CASSPPRDRGFYGYTF	TGTGCCAGCTCACCACCCCGGGACAGGGGGTTCTATGGCTACACCTTC
TRBV5-1	TRBD1	-	TRBJ1-2	CASEGAGGGYTF	TGCGCCAGCGAGGGGGCTGGCGGTGGCTACACCTTC
TRBV3-1	-	many	TRBJ2-1	CASSRDPNNEQFF	TGTGCCAGCAGCCGGGACCCTAACAATGAGCAGTTCTTC
TRBV25-1	-	-	TRBJ1-3	CASSEQGNTIYF	TGTGCCAGCAGTGAACAGGGAAACACCATATATTTT
TRBV11-2	TRBD1	many	TRBJ2-2	CASSPPQGAVTGELFF	TGTGCCAGCAGCCCTCCACAGGGGGCGGTCACCGGGGAGCTGTTTTTT
TRBV2	-	many	TRBJ2-7	CASQLRDRGLADEAYEQYF	TGTGCCAGCCAGCTCCGGGACAGGGGACTAGCGGACGAAGCGTACGAGCAGTACTTC
TRBV7-9	-	-	TRBJ1-5	CASSQSTADTQHF	TGTGCCAGCAGCCAGAGTACGGCGGATACGCAGCATTTT
TRBV4-1	-	-	TRBJ2-7	CASSRWANEQYF	TGCGCCAGCAGCCGGTGGGCGAACGAGCAGTACTTC
TRBV12-3/TRBV12-4	-	-	TRBJ1-1	CASSWGGADTEAFF	TGTGCCAGCAGTTGGGGGGGAGCGGACACTGAAGCTTTCTTT
TRBV7-9	-	many	TRBJ2-1	CASSNGRSSYNEQFF	TGTGCCAGCAGCAACGGACGGAGCTCCTACAATGAGCAGTTCTTC
TRBV10-3	TRBD2	many	TRBJ2-7	CAIQAAGVYEQYF	TGTGCCATCCAGGCAGCGGGAGTTTACGAGCAGTACTTC
TRBV12-3/TRBV12-4	-	many	TRBJ1-4	CASIAASNEKLFF	TGTGCCAGCATTGCCGCCTCTAATGAAAAACTGTTTTTT
TRBV12-3/TRBV12-4	TRBD1	-	TRBJ2-2	CASSSLTGGSGELFF	TGTGCCAGCAGCTCCTTGACAGGGGGGTCCGGGGAGCTGTTTTTT
TRBV18	-	-	TRBJ1-5	CASSPTGTTDQPQHF	TGTGCCAGCTCTCCAACGGGGACAACTGATCAGCCCCAGCATTTT
TRBV9	-	many	TRBJ2-5	CASSVDGVVDGKTQYF	TGTGCCAGCAGCGTAGACGGAGTAGTTGACGGAAAGACCCAGTACTTC
TRBV4-2	TRBD2	few	TRBJ2-1	CASSQATGLAGGFSYNEQFF	TGTGCCAGCAGCCAAGCCACGGGACTAGCGGGAGGATTTTCCTACAATGAGCAGTTCTTC
TRBV29-1	-	few	TRBJ2-3	CSGTGFGDTQYF	TGCAGCGGAACAGGGTTTGGAGATACGCAGTATTTT
TRBV3-1	TRBD2	many	TRBJ2-3	CASSQDIRNSGASTDTQYF	TGTGCCAGCAGCCAAGACATCAGAAATAGCGGGGCTAGCACAGATACGCAGTATTTT
TRBV27	-	many	TRBJ2-7	CASSLKAVPYSYEQYF	TGTGCCAGCAGTTTAAAGGCGGTTCCATACTCCTACGAGCAGTACTTC
TRBV11-2	TRBD2	-	TRBJ2-1	CASSLDRLAGVNEQFF	TGTGCCAGCAGCTTAGATCGACTAGCGGGAGTCAATGAGCAGTTCTTC